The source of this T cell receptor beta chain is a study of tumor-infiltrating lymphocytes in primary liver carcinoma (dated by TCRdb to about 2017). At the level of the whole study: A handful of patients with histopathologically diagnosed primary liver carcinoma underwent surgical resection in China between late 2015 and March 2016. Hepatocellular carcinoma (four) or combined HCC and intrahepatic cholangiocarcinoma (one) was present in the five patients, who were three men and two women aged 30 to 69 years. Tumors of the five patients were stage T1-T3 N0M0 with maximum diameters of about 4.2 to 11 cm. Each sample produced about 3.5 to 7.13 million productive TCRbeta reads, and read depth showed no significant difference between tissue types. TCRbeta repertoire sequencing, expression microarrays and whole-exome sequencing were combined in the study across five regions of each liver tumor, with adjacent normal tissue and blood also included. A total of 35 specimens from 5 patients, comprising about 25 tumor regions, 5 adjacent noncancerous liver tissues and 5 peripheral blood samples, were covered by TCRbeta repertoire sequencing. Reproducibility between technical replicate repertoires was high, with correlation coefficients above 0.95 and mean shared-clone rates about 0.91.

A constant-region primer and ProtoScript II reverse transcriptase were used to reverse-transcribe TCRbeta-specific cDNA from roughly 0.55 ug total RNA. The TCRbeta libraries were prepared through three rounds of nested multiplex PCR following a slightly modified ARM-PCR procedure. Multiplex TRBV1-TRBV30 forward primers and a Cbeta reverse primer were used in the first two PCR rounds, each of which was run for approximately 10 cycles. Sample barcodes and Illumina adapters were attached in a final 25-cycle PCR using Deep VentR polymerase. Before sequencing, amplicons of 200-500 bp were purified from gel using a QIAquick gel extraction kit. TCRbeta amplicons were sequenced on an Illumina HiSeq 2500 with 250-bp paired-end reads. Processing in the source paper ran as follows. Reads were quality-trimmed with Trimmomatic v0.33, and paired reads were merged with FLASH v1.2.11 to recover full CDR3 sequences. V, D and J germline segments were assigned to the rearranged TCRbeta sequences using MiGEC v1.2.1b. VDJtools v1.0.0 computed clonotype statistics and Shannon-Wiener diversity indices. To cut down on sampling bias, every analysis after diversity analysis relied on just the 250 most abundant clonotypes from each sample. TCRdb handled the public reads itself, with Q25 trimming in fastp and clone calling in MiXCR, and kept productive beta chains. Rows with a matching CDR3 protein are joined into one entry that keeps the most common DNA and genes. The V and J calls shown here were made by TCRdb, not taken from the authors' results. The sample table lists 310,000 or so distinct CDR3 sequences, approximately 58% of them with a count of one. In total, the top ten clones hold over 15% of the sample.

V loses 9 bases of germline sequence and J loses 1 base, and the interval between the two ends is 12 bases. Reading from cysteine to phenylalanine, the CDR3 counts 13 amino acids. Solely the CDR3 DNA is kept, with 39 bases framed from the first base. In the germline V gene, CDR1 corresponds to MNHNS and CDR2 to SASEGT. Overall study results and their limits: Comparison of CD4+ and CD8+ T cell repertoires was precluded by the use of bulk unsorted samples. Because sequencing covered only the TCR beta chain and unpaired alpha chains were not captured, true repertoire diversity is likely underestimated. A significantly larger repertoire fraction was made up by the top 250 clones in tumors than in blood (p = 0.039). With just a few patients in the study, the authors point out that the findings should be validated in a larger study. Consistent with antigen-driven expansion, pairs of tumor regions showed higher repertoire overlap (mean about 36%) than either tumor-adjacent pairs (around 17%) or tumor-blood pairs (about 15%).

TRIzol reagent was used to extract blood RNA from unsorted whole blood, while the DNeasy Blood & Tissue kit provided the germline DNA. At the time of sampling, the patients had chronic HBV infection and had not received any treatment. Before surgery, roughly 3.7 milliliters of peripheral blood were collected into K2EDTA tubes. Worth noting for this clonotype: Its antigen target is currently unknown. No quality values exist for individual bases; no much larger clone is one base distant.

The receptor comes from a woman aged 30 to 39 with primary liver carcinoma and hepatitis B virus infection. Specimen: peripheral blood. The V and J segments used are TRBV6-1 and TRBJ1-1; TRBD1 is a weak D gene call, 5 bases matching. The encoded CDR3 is CASAGRWNTEAFF. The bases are TGTGCCAGTGCAGGGAGGTGGAACACTGAAGCTTTCTTT.